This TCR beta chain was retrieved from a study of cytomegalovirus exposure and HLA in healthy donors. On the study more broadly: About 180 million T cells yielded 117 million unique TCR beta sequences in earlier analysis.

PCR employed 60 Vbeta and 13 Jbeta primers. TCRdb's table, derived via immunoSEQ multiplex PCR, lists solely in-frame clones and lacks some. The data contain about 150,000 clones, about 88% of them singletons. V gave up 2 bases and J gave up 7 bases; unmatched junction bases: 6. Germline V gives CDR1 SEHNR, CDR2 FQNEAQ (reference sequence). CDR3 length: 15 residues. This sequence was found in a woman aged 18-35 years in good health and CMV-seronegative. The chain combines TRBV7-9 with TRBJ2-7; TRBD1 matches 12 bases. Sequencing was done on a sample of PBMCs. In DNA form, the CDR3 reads TGTGCCAGCAGCTTATCTGGGACAGGGGGCGGGGAGCAGTACTTC. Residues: CASSLSGTGGGEQYF.